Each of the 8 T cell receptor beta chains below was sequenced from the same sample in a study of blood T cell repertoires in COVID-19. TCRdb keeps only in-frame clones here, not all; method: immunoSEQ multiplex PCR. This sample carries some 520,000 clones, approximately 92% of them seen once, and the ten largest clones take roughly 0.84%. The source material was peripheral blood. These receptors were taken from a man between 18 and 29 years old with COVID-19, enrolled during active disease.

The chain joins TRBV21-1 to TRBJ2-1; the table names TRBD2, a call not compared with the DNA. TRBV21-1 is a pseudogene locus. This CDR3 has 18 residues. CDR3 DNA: TGTGCCAGCAGCTCCACGGGTCTAGCGGGGGCTTGGTACAATGAGCAGTTCTTC. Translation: CASSSTGLAGAWYNEQFF.

CDR3 region: CASTTMGFGNTIYF. CDR3 bases: TGTGCCAGCACGACAATGGGTTTTGGAAACACCATATATTTT. This chain links TRBV14 with TRBJ1-3; the D is unclear. Trimming cost V 7 bases and J 3 bases, with 13 bases left between them. CDR1 is SGHDN, CDR2 FVKESK, per germline. The CDR3 covers 14 residues.

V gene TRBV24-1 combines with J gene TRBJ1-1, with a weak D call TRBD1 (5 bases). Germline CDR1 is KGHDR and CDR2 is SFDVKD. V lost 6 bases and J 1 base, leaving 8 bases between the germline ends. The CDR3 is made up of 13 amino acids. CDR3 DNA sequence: TGTGCCACCAGTAAGGGGCAGAACACTGAAGCTTTCTTT. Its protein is CATSKGQNTEAFF.

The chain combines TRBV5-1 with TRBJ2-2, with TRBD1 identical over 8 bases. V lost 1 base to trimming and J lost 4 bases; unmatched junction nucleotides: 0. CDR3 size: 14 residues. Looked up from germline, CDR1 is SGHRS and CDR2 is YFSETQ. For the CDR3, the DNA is TGCGCCAGCAGCTTGACAGGGGGCACCGGGGAGCTGTTTTTT. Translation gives CASSLTGGTGELFF. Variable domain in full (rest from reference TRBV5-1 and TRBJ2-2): KAGVTQTPRYLIKTRGQQVTLSCSPISGHRSVSWYQQTPGQGLQFLFEYFSETQRNKGNFPGRFSGRQFSNSRSEMNVSTLELGDSALYLCASSLTGGTGELFFGEGSRLTVL.

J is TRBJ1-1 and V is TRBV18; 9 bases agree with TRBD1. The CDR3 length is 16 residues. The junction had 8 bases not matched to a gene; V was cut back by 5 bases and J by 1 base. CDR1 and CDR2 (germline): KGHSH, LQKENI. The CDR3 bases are TGTGCCAGCTCATCACGGACAGGGGTAAAGAACACTGAAGCTTTCTTT. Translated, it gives CASSSRTGVKNTEAFF.

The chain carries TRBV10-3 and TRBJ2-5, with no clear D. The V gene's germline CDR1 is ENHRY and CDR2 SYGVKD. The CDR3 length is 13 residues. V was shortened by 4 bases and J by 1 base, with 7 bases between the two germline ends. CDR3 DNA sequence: TGTGCCATCAGTGTTAACGGCCAAGAGACCCAGTACTTC. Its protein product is CAISVNGQETQYF.

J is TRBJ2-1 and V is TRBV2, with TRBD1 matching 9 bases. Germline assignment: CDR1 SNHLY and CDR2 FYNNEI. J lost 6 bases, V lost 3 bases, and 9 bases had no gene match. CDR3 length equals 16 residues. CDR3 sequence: CASSDTQGALGNEQFF. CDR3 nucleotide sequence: TGTGCCAGCAGTGATACACAGGGGGCGCTGGGCAATGAGCAGTTCTTC.

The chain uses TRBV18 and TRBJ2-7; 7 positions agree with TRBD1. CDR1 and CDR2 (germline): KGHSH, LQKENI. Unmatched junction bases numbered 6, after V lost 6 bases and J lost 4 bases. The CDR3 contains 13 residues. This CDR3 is CASSPGQQYEQYF. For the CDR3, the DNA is TGTGCCAGCTCTCCGGGACAGCAATACGAGCAGTACTTC.